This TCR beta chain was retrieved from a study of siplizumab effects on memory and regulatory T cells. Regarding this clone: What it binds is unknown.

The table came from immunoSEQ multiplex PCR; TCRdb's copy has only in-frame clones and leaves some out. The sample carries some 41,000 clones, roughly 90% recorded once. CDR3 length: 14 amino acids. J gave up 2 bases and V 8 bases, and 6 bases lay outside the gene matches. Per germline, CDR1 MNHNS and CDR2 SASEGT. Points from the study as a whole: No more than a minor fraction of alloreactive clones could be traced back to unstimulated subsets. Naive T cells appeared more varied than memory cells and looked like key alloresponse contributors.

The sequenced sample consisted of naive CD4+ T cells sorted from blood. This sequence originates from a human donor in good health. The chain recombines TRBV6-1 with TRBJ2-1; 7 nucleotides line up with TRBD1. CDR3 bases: TGTGCCAGCTACCTGACAGGGACCTACAATGAGCAGTTCTTC. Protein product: CASYLTGTYNEQFF.